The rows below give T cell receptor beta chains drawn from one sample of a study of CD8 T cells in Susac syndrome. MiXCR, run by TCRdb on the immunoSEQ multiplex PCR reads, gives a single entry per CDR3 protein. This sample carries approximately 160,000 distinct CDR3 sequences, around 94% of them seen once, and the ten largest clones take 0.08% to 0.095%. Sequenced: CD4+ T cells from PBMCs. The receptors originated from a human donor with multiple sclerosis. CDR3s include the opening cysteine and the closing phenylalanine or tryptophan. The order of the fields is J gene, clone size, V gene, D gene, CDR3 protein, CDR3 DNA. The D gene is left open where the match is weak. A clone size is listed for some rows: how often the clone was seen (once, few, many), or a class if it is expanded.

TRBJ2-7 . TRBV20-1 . CSASFGGTVYEQYF TGCAGTGCTAGTTTCGGCGGAACGGTCTACGAGCAGTACTTC
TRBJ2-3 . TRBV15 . CATSRDLRGTDTQYF TGTGCCACCAGCAGAGATCTAAGGGGCACAGATACGCAGTATTTT
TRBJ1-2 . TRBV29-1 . CSVVDGYPNYGYTF TGCAGCGTGGTGGACGGTTACCCCAACTATGGCTACACCTTC
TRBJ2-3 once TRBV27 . CASSSSLGNTQYF TGTGCCAGCAGTTCATCTCTTGGGAATACGCAGTATTTT
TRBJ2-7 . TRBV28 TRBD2 CASSPIGLGYEQYF TGTGCCAGCAGTCCCATAGGACTAGGGTACGAGCAGTACTTC
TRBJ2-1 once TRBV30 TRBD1 CAWCRLGQGWNEQFF TGTGCCTGGTGCAGGCTGGGACAGGGGTGGAATGAGCAGTTCTTC
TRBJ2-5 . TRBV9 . CASSVDETQYF TGTGCCAGCAGCGTAGACGAGACCCAGTACTTC
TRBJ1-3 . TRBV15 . CATSRKRQYWGSSGNTIYF TGTGCCACCAGCAGGAAGCGACAGTATTGGGGAAGCTCTGGAAACACCATATATTTT
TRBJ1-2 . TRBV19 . CASSTRRQGRGYTF TGTGCCAGTAGCACGAGGAGGCAGGGGAGAGGCTACACCTTC
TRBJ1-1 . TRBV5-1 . CASRSGENTEAFF TGCGCCAGCAGGTCGGGGGAGAACACTGAAGCTTTCTTT
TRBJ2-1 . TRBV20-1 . CSARSTGNEQFF TGCAGTGCTAGATCCACGGGGAATGAGCAGTTCTTC
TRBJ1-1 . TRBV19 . CASSPTAFYTEAFF TGTGCCAGTAGCCCCACAGCCTTCTACACTGAAGCTTTCTTT
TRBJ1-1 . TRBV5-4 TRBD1 CASSLDRDQAFF TGTGCCAGCAGCTTAGACAGGGACCAAGCTTTCTTT
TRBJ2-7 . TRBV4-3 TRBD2 CASSQDRASGRRYEQYF TGCGCCAGCAGCCAAGATCGGGCTAGCGGGAGGAGGTACGAGCAGTACTTC
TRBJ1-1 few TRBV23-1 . CASSHYTEAFF TGCGCCAGCAGTCATTACACTGAAGCTTTCTTT
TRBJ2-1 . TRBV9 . CASSGRDLSYNEQFF TGTGCCAGCAGTGGCCGGGACCTTTCCTACAATGAGCAGTTCTTC
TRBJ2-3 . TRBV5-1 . CASSLVKPSDTQYF TGCGCCAGCAGCTTGGTAAAGCCCTCAGATACGCAGTATTTT
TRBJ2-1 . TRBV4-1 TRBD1 CASSQLGRNRGPNRYNEQFF TGCGCCAGCAGCCAACTCGGAAGAAACAGGGGACCCAACAGATACAATGAGCAGTTCTTC
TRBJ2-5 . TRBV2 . CASSEYREETQYF TGTGCCAGCAGTGAATACCGGGAAGAGACCCAGTACTTC
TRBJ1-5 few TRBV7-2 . CASSLSNQPQHF TGTGCCAGCAGCTTAAGTAATCAGCCCCAGCATTTT
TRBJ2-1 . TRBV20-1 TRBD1 CSARGYRGLNEQFF TGCAGTGCTAGGGGTTACAGGGGGCTCAATGAGCAGTTCTTC
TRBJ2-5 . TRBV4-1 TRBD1 CASSQDENRGDLRETQYF TGCGCCAGCAGCCAAGATGAAAACAGGGGAGACCTGAGAGAGACCCAGTACTTC
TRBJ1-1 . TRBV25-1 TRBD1 CASSEPTTGDTEAFF TGTGCCAGCAGTGAACCAACGACAGGGGATACTGAAGCTTTCTTT
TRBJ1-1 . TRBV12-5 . CASGSIRGGTEAFF TGTGCTAGTGGCTCAATACGGGGAGGCACTGAAGCTTTCTTT
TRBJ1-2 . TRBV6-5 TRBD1 CASTGTGNYGYTF TGTGCCAGCACCGGGACAGGGAACTATGGCTACACCTTC
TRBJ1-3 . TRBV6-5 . CASLADSLGNTIYF TGTGCCAGCCTTGCGGACAGTCTTGGAAACACCATATATTTT
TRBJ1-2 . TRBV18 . CASSPGGDYGYTF TGTGCCAGCTCACCGGGGGGTGATTATGGCTACACCTTC
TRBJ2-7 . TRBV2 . CASTGLRTAPNEQYF TGTGCCAGCACGGGACTTCGGACGGCCCCTAACGAGCAGTACTTC
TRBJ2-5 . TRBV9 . CASSLQGGFETQYF TGTGCCAGCAGCTTACAGGGAGGGTTTGAGACCCAGTACTTC
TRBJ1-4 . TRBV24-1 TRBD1 CAPPDRVNEKLFF TGTGCCCCGCCTGACAGGGTGAATGAAAAACTGTTTTTT
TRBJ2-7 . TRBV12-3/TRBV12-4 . CASSRLGRGGEQYF TGTGCCAGCAGTCGTTTAGGACGAGGAGGCGAGCAGTACTTC
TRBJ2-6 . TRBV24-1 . CATSGTQSGANVLTF TGTGCCACCAGTGGCACGCAGTCTGGGGCCAACGTCCTGACTTTC
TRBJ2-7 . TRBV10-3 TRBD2 CAIMGGEGTYEQYF TGTGCCATCATGGGTGGGGAGGGAACCTACGAGCAGTACTTC
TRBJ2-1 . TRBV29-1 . CSVLKTFYNEQFF TGCAGCGTGCTGAAAACATTCTACAATGAGCAGTTCTTC
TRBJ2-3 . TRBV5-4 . CASSLGQGHDTQYF TGTGCCAGCAGCTTGGGGCAGGGACACGATACGCAGTATTTT
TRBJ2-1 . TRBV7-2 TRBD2 CASSRGQGGFMDEQFF TGTGCCAGCAGCAGAGGCCAGGGAGGGTTTATGGATGAGCAGTTCTTC
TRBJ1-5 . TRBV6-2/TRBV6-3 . CASSRDTHQPQHF TGTGCCAGCAGCCGGGACACTCATCAGCCCCAGCATTTT
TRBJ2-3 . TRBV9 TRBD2 CASSVPSGSSDTQYF TGTGCCAGCAGCGTCCCTAGCGGGAGCTCAGATACGCAGTATTTT
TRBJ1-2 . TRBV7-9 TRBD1 CASSLVVQGMRGYTF TGTGCCAGCAGCTTAGTAGTACAGGGGATGCGCGGCTACACCTTC
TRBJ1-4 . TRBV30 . CAWARSGEKLFF TGTGCCTGGGCTCGGTCGGGGGAAAAACTGTTTTTT
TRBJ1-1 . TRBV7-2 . CASSLDKGLAFF TGTGCCAGCAGCTTAGATAAAGGGCTCGCTTTCTTT
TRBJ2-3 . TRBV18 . CASSNMWDTQYF TGTGCCAGCTCAAACATGTGGGATACGCAGTATTTT
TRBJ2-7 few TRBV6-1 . CASSPSPTGAYEQYF TGTGCCAGCAGTCCAAGCCCGACGGGGGCCTACGAGCAGTACTTC
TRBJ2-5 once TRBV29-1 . CSARYREETQYF TGCAGCGCCAGGTACAGGGAGGAGACCCAGTACTTC
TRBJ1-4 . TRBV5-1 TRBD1 CASSFGQGPEKLFF TGCGCCAGCAGCTTTGGACAGGGCCCTGAAAAACTGTTTTTT
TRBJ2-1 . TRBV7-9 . CASSSLGSTIGEQFF TGTGCCAGCAGCTCCCTGGGGAGCACCATCGGAGAGCAGTTCTTC
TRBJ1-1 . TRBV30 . CAWSARGNTEAFF TGTGCCTGGAGTGCTCGGGGTAACACTGAAGCTTTCTTT
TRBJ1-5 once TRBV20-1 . CSAREAISQPQHF TGCAGTGCTAGAGAGGCGATCAGTCAGCCCCAGCATTTT